These 3 T cell receptor beta chains were all obtained from the same sample, sequenced in a study of CD8 T cells in ankylosing spondylitis. Study-level points and caveats: Ankylosing spondylitis blood seemed to carry a telltale TCR beta motif made of under 10 highly homologous variants.

A single record per CDR3 protein comes from TCRdb applying MiXCR to the 5' RACE reads. The data contain about 340,000 distinct CDR3 sequences, less than 10% of them singletons. These receptors' antigens are unknown. Sample: blood, either unsorted or a sorted T cell fraction (not recorded which). The receptors derive from a male donor with ankylosing spondylitis.

This clonotype turned up a few times. The rearrangement uses TRBV5-1 and TRBJ2-5; D might be TRBD1 (6 bases). The CDR3 totals 16 residues. V shed 2 bases and J shed 2 bases, with 16 bases lying between them. Per the germline V gene, CDR1 is SGHRS and CDR2 is YFSETQ. The DNA for the CDR3 is TGCGCCAGCAGCTTCACAGGGTATGAAGGACAAGAGACCCAGTACTTC. Residues: CASSFTGYEGQETQYF. Drawing the rest from reference TRBV5-1 and TRBJ2-5, the complete variable domain is KAGVTQTPRYLIKTRGQQVTLSCSPISGHRSVSWYQQTPGQGLQFLFEYFSETQRNKGNFPGRFSGRQFSNSRSEMNVSTLELGDSALYLCASSFTGYEGQETQYFGPGTRLLVL.

This clonotype was counted many times. CDR3 sequence reads: CASSKLDPFRSNQPQHF. The CDR3 nucleotides are TGTGCCAGCAGTAAGCTAGATCCGTTTCGTAGCAATCAGCCCCAGCATTTT. The chain recombines TRBV27 with TRBJ1-5; D gene uncertain. The CDR3 contains 17 residues. With 5 bases removed from V and 0 bases from J, the gap between germline ends came to 17 bases. CDR1 and CDR2 (germline): MNHEY, SMNVEV (reference sequence).

The chain joins TRBV29-1 to TRBJ2-6; possible D gene TRBD2, 5 bases. The V gene lost 8 bases and the J gene lost 10 bases, with 18 bases spanning the gap. CDR1 and CDR2 (germline): SQVTM, ANQGSEA. The CDR3 is 13 residues long. Here the CDR3 reads CSSRGQDGNVLTF. For the CDR3, the DNA is TGCAGCTCCCGCGGGCAGGACGGGAACGTCCTGACTTTC.